The rows below give T cell receptor beta chains drawn from one sample of a study of blood T cell repertoires in COVID-19. Generated by immunoSEQ multiplex PCR, the TCRdb table keeps only in-frame clones and is missing some. The table records 99,000 or so clones, about 82% of them present only once. Sequenced: peripheral blood. These receptors all come from a woman in her sixties or seventies in a cohort sampled during active or convalescent COVID-19. Both conserved end residues are part of each CDR3. A D gene is named only where the DNA matches it firmly. Size is stated for part of the rows, as once, few or many counts, or as a class when the clone is expanded.

len: 14; abundance: .; d_gene: TRBD1; j_gene: TRBJ2-2; v_gene: TRBV10-3; CDR3aa: CAISGTGNTGELFF; CDR3nt: TGTGCCATCAGTGGGACAGGGAACACCGGGGAGCTGTTTTTT
len: 16; abundance: .; d_gene: .; j_gene: TRBJ2-7; v_gene: TRBV7-8; CDR3aa: CASSHQSRTVHYEQYF; CDR3nt: TGTGCCAGCAGCCATCAAAGTCGGACAGTGCACTACGAGCAGTACTTC
len: 15; abundance: .; d_gene: TRBD2; j_gene: TRBJ2-7; v_gene: TRBV7-2; CDR3aa: CASTLSGRPVYEQYF; CDR3nt: TGTGCCAGCACCCTTAGCGGGAGGCCGGTCTACGAGCAGTACTTC
len: 15; abundance: few; d_gene: TRBD1; j_gene: TRBJ2-7; v_gene: TRBV7-9; CDR3aa: CASSTRGQGAYEQYF; CDR3nt: TGTGCCAGCAGCACCCGCGGACAGGGGGCCTACGAGCAGTACTTC
len: 15; abundance: .; d_gene: .; j_gene: TRBJ2-7; v_gene: TRBV5-6; CDR3aa: CASSLPLSSTYEQYF; CDR3nt: TGTGCCAGCAGCTTGCCGCTCAGTTCCACCTACGAGCAGTACTTC
len: 15; abundance: .; d_gene: TRBD1; j_gene: TRBJ1-2; v_gene: TRBV19; CDR3aa: CATTGPGQGDYGYTF; CDR3nt: TGTGCCACCACGGGCCCGGGACAGGGGGACTATGGCTACACCTTC
len: 14; abundance: .; d_gene: .; j_gene: TRBJ1-2; v_gene: TRBV6-5; CDR3aa: CASSYMGANYGYTF; CDR3nt: TGTGCCAGCAGTTACATGGGAGCTAACTATGGCTACACCTTC
len: 17; abundance: .; d_gene: TRBD1; j_gene: TRBJ2-1; v_gene: TRBV19; CDR3aa: CASSQGADGSMFAEQFF; CDR3nt: TGTGCCAGCTCACAGGGGGCGGACGGGAGCATGTTCGCTGAGCAGTTCTTC
len: 15; abundance: .; d_gene: TRBD1; j_gene: TRBJ1-4; v_gene: TRBV19; CDR3aa: CASSYRDRGDEKLFF; CDR3nt: TGTGCCAGTAGTTATCGGGACAGGGGGGATGAAAAACTGTTTTTT
len: 13; abundance: .; d_gene: .; j_gene: TRBJ1-2; v_gene: TRBV12-3/TRBV12-4; CDR3aa: CASSLADTRGYTF; CDR3nt: TGTGCCAGCAGCCTTGCAGACACAAGGGGCTACACCTTC
len: 14; abundance: .; d_gene: .; j_gene: TRBJ1-4; v_gene: TRBV2; CDR3aa: CASRSGGANEKLFF; CDR3nt: TGTGCCAGCAGATCAGGAGGAGCTAATGAAAAACTGTTTTTT
len: 16; abundance: .; d_gene: .; j_gene: TRBJ1-6; v_gene: TRBV4-1; CDR3aa: CASSQAVGTSGSPLHF; CDR3nt: TGCGCCAGCAGCCAAGCCGTCGGGACTTCTGGGTCACCCCTCCACTTT
len: 15; abundance: .; d_gene: .; j_gene: TRBJ1-3; v_gene: TRBV6-5; CDR3aa: CASSYSGGPGNTIYF; CDR3nt: TGTGCCAGCAGTTACTCGGGGGGACCTGGAAACACCATATATTTT
len: 13; abundance: .; d_gene: .; j_gene: TRBJ2-5; v_gene: TRBV4-1; CDR3aa: CASSPRTSEGQYF; CDR3nt: TGCGCCAGCAGCCCCCGGACCTCGGAGGGCCAGTACTTC
len: 15; abundance: few; d_gene: .; j_gene: TRBJ1-1; v_gene: TRBV19; CDR3aa: CASSHPPARVTEAFF; CDR3nt: TGTGCCAGTAGTCACCCCCCCGCCAGGGTCACTGAAGCTTTCTTT
len: 15; abundance: .; d_gene: .; j_gene: TRBJ1-3; v_gene: TRBV6-1; CDR3aa: CASSETREGWNTIYF; CDR3nt: TGTGCCAGCAGTGAAACTAGGGAGGGATGGAACACCATATATTTT
len: 12; abundance: .; d_gene: TRBD1; j_gene: TRBJ1-5; v_gene: TRBV18; CDR3aa: CASSQGDQPQHF; CDR3nt: TGTGCCAGCTCCCAGGGGGATCAGCCCCAGCATTTT
len: 14; abundance: few; d_gene: .; j_gene: TRBJ1-2; v_gene: TRBV5-8; CDR3aa: CASSLGGADYGYTF; CDR3nt: TGTGCCAGCAGCCTAGGCGGGGCCGACTATGGCTACACCTTC
len: 16; abundance: .; d_gene: .; j_gene: TRBJ1-5; v_gene: TRBV11-2; CDR3aa: CASSLVGQGNDQPQHF; CDR3nt: TGTGCCAGCAGCTTAGTCGGGCAGGGCAATGATCAGCCCCAGCATTTT
len: 16; abundance: once; d_gene: TRBD2; j_gene: TRBJ2-3; v_gene: TRBV2; CDR3aa: CASSETSGGPHHTQYF; CDR3nt: TGTGCCAGCAGCGAGACTAGCGGGGGTCCACACCATACGCAGTATTTT
len: 15; abundance: once; d_gene: .; j_gene: TRBJ1-6; v_gene: TRBV28; CDR3aa: CASSNGGFDNSPLHF; CDR3nt: TGTGCCAGCAGCAACGGGGGTTTTGATAATTCACCCCTCCACTTT
len: 14; abundance: .; d_gene: .; j_gene: TRBJ1-1; v_gene: TRBV10-3; CDR3aa: CAISEGGRGTEAFF; CDR3nt: TGTGCCATCAGTGAGGGGGGTAGGGGGACTGAAGCTTTCTTT
len: 13; abundance: .; d_gene: .; j_gene: TRBJ1-5; v_gene: TRBV19; CDR3aa: CASSIQGDQPQHF; CDR3nt: TGTGCCAGTAGTATACAAGGGGATCAGCCCCAGCATTTT
len: 17; abundance: .; d_gene: TRBD2; j_gene: TRBJ2-3; v_gene: TRBV29-1; CDR3aa: CSVEMAVSGGEADTQYF; CDR3nt: TGCAGCGTTGAAATGGCGGTGAGCGGGGGGGAGGCAGATACGCAGTATTTT
len: 16; abundance: .; d_gene: TRBD2; j_gene: TRBJ2-3; v_gene: TRBV5-4; CDR3aa: CASTTGGLAAVYTQYF; CDR3nt: TGTGCCAGCACCACCGGAGGACTAGCCGCCGTATATACGCAGTATTTT
len: 13; abundance: once; d_gene: .; j_gene: TRBJ1-2; v_gene: TRBV12-5; CDR3aa: CASGPGTTYGYTF; CDR3nt: TGTGCTAGTGGCCCAGGGACAACCTATGGCTACACCTTC
len: 17; abundance: .; d_gene: TRBD1; j_gene: TRBJ2-1; v_gene: TRBV29-1; CDR3aa: CSARDRGPGHSYNEQFF; CDR3nt: TGCAGCGCCCGGGACAGGGGGCCGGGTCACTCCTACAATGAGCAGTTCTTC
len: 15; abundance: .; d_gene: .; j_gene: TRBJ1-5; v_gene: TRBV27; CDR3aa: CASSPNPRGNQPQHF; CDR3nt: TGTGCCAGCAGTCCCAACCCACGGGGAAATCAGCCCCAGCATTTT
len: 13; abundance: .; d_gene: TRBD1; j_gene: TRBJ1-2; v_gene: TRBV19; CDR3aa: CATADRGRDGYTF; CDR3nt: TGTGCCACCGCGGACAGGGGGCGGGATGGCTACACCTTC
len: 13; abundance: .; d_gene: TRBD1; j_gene: TRBJ2-3; v_gene: TRBV27; CDR3aa: CASSLRTGGTQYF; CDR3nt: TGTGCCAGCAGTTTAAGGACAGGGGGAACGCAGTATTTT
len: 11; abundance: .; d_gene: .; j_gene: TRBJ1-2; v_gene: TRBV30; CDR3aa: CAFSREAGYTF; CDR3nt: TGTGCCTTCTCCAGGGAGGCGGGCTACACCTTC
len: 15; abundance: .; d_gene: TRBD1; j_gene: TRBJ1-1; v_gene: TRBV2; CDR3aa: CASRRQGSVVTEAFF; CDR3nt: TGTGCCAGCAGGAGACAGGGAAGTGTGGTCACTGAAGCTTTCTTT
len: 12; abundance: .; d_gene: .; j_gene: TRBJ1-1; v_gene: TRBV7-9; CDR3aa: CASSPLRLEAFF; CDR3nt: TGTGCCAGCAGCCCTCTCAGGCTGGAAGCTTTCTTT
len: 13; abundance: .; d_gene: .; j_gene: TRBJ1-2; v_gene: TRBV5-1; CDR3aa: CASSLAGRDGYTF; CDR3nt: TGCGCCAGCAGCTTGGCAGGGAGGGATGGCTACACCTTC
len: 16; abundance: .; d_gene: TRBD1; j_gene: TRBJ1-1; v_gene: TRBV5-4; CDR3aa: CASSSFISGGGTEAFF; CDR3nt: TGTGCCAGCAGCTCCTTTATCTCAGGGGGAGGAACTGAAGCTTTCTTT
len: 15; abundance: once; d_gene: .; j_gene: TRBJ2-1; v_gene: TRBV7-7; CDR3aa: CASSPRELSYNEQFF; CDR3nt: TGTGCTAGCAGCCCACGGGAGCTCTCCTACAATGAGCAGTTCTTC
len: 14; abundance: .; d_gene: TRBD1; j_gene: TRBJ2-5; v_gene: TRBV5-1; CDR3aa: CASSSTGGRGTQYF; CDR3nt: TGCGCCAGCAGCTCAACAGGGGGCCGGGGGACCCAGTACTTC
len: 15; abundance: .; d_gene: TRBD2; j_gene: TRBJ2-5; v_gene: TRBV19; CDR3aa: CASTTSGRIGETQYF; CDR3nt: TGTGCCAGTACGACTAGCGGGAGAATAGGAGAGACCCAGTACTTC
len: 13; abundance: .; d_gene: TRBD1; j_gene: TRBJ1-5; v_gene: TRBV27; CDR3aa: CASSPTPGGPQHF; CDR3nt: TGTGCCAGCAGCCCTACCCCAGGGGGGCCCCAGCATTTT